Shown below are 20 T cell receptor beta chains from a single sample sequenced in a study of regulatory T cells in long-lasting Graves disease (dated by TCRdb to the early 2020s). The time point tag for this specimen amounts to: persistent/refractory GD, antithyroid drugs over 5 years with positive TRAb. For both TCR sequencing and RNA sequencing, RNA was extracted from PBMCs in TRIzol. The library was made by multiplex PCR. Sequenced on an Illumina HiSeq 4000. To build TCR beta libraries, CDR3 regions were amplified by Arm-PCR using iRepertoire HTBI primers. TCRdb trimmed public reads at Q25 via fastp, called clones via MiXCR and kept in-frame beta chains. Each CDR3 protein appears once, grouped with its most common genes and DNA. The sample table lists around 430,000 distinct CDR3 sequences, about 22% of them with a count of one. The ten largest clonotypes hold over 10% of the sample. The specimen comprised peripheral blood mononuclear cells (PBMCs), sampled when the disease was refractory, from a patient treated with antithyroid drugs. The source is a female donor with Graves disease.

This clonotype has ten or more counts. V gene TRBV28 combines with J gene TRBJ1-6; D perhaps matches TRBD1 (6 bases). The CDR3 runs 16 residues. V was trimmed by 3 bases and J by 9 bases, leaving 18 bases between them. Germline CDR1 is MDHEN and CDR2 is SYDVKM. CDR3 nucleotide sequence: TGTGCCAGCAGTTTTGCCCTGCAGGGGATTTTTTCACCCCTCCACTTT. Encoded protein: CASSFALQGIFSPLHF.

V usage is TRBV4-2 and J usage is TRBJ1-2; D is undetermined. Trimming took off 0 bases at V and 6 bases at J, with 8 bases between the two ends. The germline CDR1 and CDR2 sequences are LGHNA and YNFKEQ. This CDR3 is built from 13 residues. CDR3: CASSQDLGHGYTF. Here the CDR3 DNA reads TGTGCCAGCAGCCAAGATCTAGGGCATGGCTACACCTTC.

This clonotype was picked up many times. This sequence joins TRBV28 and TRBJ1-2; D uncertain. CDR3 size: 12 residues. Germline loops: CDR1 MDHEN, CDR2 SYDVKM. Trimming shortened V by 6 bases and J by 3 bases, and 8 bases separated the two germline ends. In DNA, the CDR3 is TGTGCCAGCAGCTTTCAGGACTATGGCTACACCTTC. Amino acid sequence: CASSFQDYGYTF.

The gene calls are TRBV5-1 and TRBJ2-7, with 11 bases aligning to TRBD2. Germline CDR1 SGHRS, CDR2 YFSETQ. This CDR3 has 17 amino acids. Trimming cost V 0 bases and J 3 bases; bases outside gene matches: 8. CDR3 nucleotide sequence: TGCGCCAGCAGCTTGGGCCGAACTAGCGGGGGAGTCTACGAGCAGTACTTC. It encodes CASSLGRTSGGVYEQYF.

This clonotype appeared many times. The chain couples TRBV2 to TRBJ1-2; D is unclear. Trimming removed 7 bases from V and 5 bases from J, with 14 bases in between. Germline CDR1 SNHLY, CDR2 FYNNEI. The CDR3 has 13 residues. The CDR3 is CASTSGRFYGYTF. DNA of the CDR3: TGTGCCAGCACCAGTGGACGGTTTTATGGCTACACCTTC.

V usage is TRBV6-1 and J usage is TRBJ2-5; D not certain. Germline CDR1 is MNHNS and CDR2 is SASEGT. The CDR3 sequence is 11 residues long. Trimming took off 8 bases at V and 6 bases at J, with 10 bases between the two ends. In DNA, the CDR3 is TGTGCCAGCCGGTGGGGAAAGACCCAGTACTTC. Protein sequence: CASRWGKTQYF.

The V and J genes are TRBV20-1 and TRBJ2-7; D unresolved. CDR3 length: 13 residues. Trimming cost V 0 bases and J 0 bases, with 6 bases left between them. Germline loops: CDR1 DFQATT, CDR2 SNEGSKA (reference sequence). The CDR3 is CSARDSYSYEQYF. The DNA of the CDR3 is TGCAGTGCTAGAGATAGCTACTCCTACGAGCAGTACTTC.

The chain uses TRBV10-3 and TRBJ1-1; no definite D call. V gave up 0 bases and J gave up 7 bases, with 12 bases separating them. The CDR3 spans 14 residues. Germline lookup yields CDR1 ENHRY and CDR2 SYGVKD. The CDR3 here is CAISESGEGSEAFF. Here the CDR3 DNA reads TGTGCCATCAGTGAGTCGGGAGAAGGGAGTGAAGCTTTCTTT.

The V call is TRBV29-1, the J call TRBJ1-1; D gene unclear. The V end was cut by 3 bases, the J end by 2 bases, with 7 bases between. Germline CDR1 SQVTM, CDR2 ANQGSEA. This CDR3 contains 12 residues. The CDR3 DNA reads TGCAGCGTTGATGTGGTAAACACTGAAGCTTTCTTT. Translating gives CSVDVVNTEAFF.

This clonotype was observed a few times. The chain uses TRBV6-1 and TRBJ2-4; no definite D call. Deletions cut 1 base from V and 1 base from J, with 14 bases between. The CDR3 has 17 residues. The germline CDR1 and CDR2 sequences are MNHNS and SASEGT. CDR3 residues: CASSEETSTFAKNIQYF. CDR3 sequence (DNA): TGTGCCAGCAGTGAAGAGACGTCCACTTTTGCCAAAAACATTCAGTACTTC.

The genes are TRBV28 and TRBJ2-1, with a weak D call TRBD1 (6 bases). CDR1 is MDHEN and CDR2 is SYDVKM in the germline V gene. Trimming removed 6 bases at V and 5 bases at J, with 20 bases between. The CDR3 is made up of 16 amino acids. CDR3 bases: TGTGCCAGCAGATACCCGGGACAAATAAGCAACAATGAGCAGTTCTTC. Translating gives CASRYPGQISNNEQFF.

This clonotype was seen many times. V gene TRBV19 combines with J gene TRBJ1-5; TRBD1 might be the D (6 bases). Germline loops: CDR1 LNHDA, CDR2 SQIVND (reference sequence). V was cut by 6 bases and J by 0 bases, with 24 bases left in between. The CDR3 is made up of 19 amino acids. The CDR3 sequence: CASRSLNNRALHSNQPQHF. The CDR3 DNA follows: TGTGCCAGTAGGTCCTTAAATAACAGGGCCCTTCATAGCAATCAGCCCCAGCATTTT.

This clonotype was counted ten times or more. CDR3 bases: TGCAGCGTTAAGGGTTGGAACACTGAAGCTTTCTTT. Protein product: CSVKGWNTEAFF. V is TRBV29-1 and J is TRBJ1-1; D not certain. CDR1 and CDR2 from the germline V gene are SQVTM and ANQGSEA. V lost 5 bases to trimming and J lost 1 base, with 8 bases between them. The CDR3 consists of 12 residues. Full variable domain (rest looked up from reference TRBV29-1 and TRBJ1-1): SAVISQKPSRDICQRGTSLTIQCQVDSQVTMMFWYRQQPGQSLTLIATANQGSEATYESGFVIDKFPISRPNLTFSTLTVSNMSPEDSSIYLCSVKGWNTEAFFGQGTRLTVV.

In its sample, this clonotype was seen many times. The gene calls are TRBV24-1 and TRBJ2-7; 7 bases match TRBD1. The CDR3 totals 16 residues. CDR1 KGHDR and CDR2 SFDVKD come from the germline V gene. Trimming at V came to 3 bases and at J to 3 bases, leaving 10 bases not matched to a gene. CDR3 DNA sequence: TGTGCCACCAGTGATCCCAGGGGGTCATCGCTCTACGAGCAGTACTTC. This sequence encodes CATSDPRGSSLYEQYF.

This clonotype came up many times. The DNA of the CDR3 is TGTGCCAGCAATTACGGACAGTCATTCGACGGGGAGCTGTTTTTT. Residues: CASNYGQSFDGELFF. This chain links TRBV12-3 or TRBV12-4 with TRBJ2-2, with a weak D call TRBD1 (6 bases). The V end lost 7 bases, the J end lost 7 bases, and 19 bases lay between the germline ends. There are 15 residues in the CDR3.

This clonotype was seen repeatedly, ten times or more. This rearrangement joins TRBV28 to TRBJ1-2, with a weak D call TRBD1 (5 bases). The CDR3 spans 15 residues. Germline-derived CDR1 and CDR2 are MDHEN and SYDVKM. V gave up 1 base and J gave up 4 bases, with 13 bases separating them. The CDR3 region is CASSLYGSGAYGYTF. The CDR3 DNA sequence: TGTGCCAGCAGTTTATACGGATCCGGGGCCTATGGCTACACCTTC.

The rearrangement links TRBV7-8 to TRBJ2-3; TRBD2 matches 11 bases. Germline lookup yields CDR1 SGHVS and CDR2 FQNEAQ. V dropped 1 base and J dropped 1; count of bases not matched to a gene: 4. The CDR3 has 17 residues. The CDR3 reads CASSLVALAGGTDTQYF. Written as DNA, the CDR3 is TGTGCCAGCAGCTTAGTAGCACTAGCGGGGGGCACAGATACGCAGTATTTT.

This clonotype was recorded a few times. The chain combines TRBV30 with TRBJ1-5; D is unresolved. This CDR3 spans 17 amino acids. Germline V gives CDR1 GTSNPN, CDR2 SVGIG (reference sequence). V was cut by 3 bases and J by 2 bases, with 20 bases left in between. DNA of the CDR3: TGTGCCTGGAGCTTCGGCAACCCCGGAGAGGGCAATCAGCCCCAGCATTTT. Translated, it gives CAWSFGNPGEGNQPQHF.

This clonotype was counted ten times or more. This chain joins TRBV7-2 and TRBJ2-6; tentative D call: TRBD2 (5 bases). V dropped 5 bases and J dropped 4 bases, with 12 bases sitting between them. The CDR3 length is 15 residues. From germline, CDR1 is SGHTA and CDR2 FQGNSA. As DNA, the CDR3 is TGTGCCAGCAGCCACAGTGGAGGAGGGGCCAACGTCCTGACTTTC. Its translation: CASSHSGGGANVLTF.

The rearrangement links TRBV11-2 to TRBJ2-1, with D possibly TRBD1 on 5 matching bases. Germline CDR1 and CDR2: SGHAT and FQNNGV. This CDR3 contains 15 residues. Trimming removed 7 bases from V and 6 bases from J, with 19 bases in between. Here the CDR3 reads CASIPRSRASNEQFF. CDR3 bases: TGTGCCAGCATCCCCAGGAGCAGGGCCTCCAATGAGCAGTTCTTC.